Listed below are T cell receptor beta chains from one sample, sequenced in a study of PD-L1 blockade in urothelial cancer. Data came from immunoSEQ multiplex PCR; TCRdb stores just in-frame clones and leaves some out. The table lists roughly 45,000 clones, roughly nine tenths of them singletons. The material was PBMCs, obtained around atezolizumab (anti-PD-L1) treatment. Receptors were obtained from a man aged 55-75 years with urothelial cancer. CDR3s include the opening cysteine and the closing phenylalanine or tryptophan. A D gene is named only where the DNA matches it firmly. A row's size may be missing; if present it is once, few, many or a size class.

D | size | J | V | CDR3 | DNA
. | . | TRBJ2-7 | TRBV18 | CASSRPGGAYHEQYF | TGTGCCAGCTCACGACCTGGGGGCGCTTACCACGAGCAGTACTTC
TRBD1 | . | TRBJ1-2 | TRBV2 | CASSPRTGGAFGYTF | TGTGCCAGCAGTCCTAGGACAGGGGGCGCGTTTGGCTACACCTTC
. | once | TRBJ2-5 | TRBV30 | CAWSVLQETQYF | TGTGCCTGGAGTGTACTTCAAGAGACCCAGTACTTC
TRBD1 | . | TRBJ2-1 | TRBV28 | CASSRDRGVYNEQFF | TGTGCCAGCAGCCGTGACAGGGGCGTCTACAATGAGCAGTTCTTC
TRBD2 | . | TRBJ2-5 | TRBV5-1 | CASSLTSGGPETQYF | TGCGCCAGCAGCCTGACTAGCGGGGGGCCGGAGACCCAGTACTTC
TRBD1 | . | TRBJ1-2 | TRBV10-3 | CAINPGQGFYGYTF | TGTGCCATCAACCCCGGACAGGGCTTTTATGGCTACACCTTC
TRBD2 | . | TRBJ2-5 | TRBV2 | CASSGLAGGQETQYF | TGTGCCAGCAGTGGACTAGCGGGGGGCCAAGAGACCCAGTACTTC
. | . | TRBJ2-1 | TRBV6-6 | CASRQAILYNEQFF | TGTGCCTCCCGACAGGCGATACTTTACAATGAGCAGTTCTTC
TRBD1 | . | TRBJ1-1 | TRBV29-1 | CSVAQGLNTEAFF | TGCAGCGTTGCACAGGGGTTGAACACTGAAGCTTTCTTT
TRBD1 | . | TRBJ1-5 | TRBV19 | CASSTTGGNQPQHF | TGTGCCAGTAGTACTACAGGGGGCAATCAGCCCCAGCATTTT
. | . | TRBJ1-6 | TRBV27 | CASSPRQELSPRSPLHF | TGTGCCAGCAGTCCTCGACAGGAGCTCTCCCCTAGGTCACCCCTCCACTTT
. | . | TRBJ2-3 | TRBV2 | CASSLAGMASTDTQYF | TGTGCCAGCTCACTGGCGGGGATGGCTAGCACAGATACGCAGTATTTT
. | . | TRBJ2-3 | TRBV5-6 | CASSRGTGERDTQYF | TGTGCCAGCAGCCGGGGGACGGGTGAACGAGATACGCAGTATTTT
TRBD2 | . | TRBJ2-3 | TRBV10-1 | CASSESGRSGGSTDTQYF | TGCGCCAGCAGTGAGTCCGGCCGAAGCGGGGGGTCCACAGATACGCAGTATTTT
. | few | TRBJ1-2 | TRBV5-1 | CASSLDPTSRVGGYTF | TGCGCCAGCAGCCTTGATCCAACGAGCAGGGTGGGGGGCTACACCTTC
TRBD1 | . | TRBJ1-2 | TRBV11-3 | CASSSGQGAYGYTF | TGTGCCAGCAGCTCGGGACAGGGCGCCTATGGCTACACCTTC
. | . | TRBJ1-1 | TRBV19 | CASSNPLLAPNTEAFF | TGTGCCAGTAGTAACCCCTTATTGGCCCCGAACACTGAAGCTTTCTTT
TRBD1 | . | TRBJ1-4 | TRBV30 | CAWSPGTGGLLSEKLFF | TGTGCCTGGAGTCCCGGGACAGGGGGACTATTAAGTGAAAAACTGTTTTTT
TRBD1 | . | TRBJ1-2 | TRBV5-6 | CASSSPYRGDGYTF | TGTGCCAGCAGCTCGCCGTACAGGGGTGATGGCTACACCTTC
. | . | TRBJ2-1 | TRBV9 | CASSPSSYSGYNEQFF | TGTGCCAGCAGCCCCAGCAGTTACAGTGGTTACAATGAGCAGTTCTTC
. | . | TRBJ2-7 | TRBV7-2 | CASSLDRSTDYEQYF | TGTGCCAGCAGCTTAGACAGGTCTACAGACTACGAGCAGTACTTC
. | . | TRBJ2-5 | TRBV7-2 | CASSLALGPQYF | TGTGCCAGCAGCTTAGCGCTGGGCCCCCAGTACTTC
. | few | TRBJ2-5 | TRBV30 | CAYEGTETQYF | TGTGCCTACGAGGGTACAGAGACCCAGTACTTC
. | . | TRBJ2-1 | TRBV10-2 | CASTSYNEQFF | TGCGCCAGCACGTCCTACAATGAGCAGTTCTTC
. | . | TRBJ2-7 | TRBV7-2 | CASSVDGSSYEQYF | TGTGCCAGCAGCGTAGACGGGAGCTCCTACGAGCAGTACTTC
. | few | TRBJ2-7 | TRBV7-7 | CASSLYPGGYEQYF | TGTGCTAGCAGCTTATATCCCGGGGGCTACGAGCAGTACTTC
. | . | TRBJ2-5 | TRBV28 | CASLKTGLETQYF | TGTGCCAGCCTTAAGACGGGTCTGGAGACCCAGTACTTC
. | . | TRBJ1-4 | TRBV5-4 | CASSPYRGSNEKLFF | TGTGCCAGCAGCCCCTACCGGGGATCTAATGAAAAACTGTTTTTT
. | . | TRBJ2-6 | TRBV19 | CASSIFFADPGANVLTF | TGTGCCAGTAGTATATTTTTTGCAGATCCTGGGGCCAACGTCCTGACTTTC
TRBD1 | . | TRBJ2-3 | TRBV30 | CAWTTGGTDTQYF | TGTGCCTGGACGACAGGGGGCACAGATACGCAGTATTTT
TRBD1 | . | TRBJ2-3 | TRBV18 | CASSPPYRGPDTQYF | TGTGCCAGCTCACCACCATACAGGGGGCCCGATACGCAATATTTT
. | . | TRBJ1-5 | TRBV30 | CAWGRGSNQPQHF | TGTGCCTGGGGGAGGGGAAGCAATCAGCCCCAGCATTTT
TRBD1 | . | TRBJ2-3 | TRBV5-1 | CASSLRDRGTSSTDTQYF | TGCGCCAGCAGCTTGCGGGACAGGGGGACCTCTAGCACAGATACGCAGTATTTT
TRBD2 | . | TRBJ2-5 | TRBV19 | CASSPGLAGGVQETQYF | TGTGCCAGTAGCCCGGGGCTAGCGGGGGGGGTCCAAGAGACCCAGTACTTC
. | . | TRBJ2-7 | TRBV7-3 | CASSLNRNDEQYF | TGTGCCAGCAGCTTAAATAGAAACGACGAGCAGTACTTC
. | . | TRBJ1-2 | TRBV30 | CAWSVTGNLGYTF | TGTGCCTGGAGTGTAACGGGGAATCTTGGCTACACCTTC
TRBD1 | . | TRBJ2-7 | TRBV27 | CASSADRGAPYEQYF | TGTGCCAGCAGTGCGGACAGGGGAGCTCCCTACGAGCAGTACTTC
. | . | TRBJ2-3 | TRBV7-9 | CASSSTSLGTDTQYF | TGTGCCAGCAGCTCCACTAGCTTAGGCACAGATACGCAGTATTTT
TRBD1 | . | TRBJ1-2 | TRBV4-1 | CASSLIGQGASGYTF | TGCGCCAGCAGCCTAATCGGACAGGGGGCAAGTGGCTACACCTTC
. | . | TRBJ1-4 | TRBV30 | CAWSIRRGTNEKLFF | TGTGCCTGGAGTATCCGCAGGGGAACTAATGAAAAACTGTTTTTT
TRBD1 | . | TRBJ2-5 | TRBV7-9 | CASSGQGVQETQYF | TGTGCCAGCAGCGGACAGGGGGTACAAGAGACCCAGTACTTC
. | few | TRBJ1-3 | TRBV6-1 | CASSESARGGRTWNTIYF | TGTGCCAGCAGTGAATCGGCCAGGGGTGGCCGAACCTGGAACACCATATATTTT
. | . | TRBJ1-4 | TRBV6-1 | CASSPRGGNEKLFF | TGTGCCAGCAGCCCAAGGGGGGGGAATGAAAAACTGTTTTTT
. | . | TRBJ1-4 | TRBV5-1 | CASSLRTASNEKLFF | TGCGCCAGCAGCTTGCGGACAGCTTCTAATGAAAAACTGTTTTTT
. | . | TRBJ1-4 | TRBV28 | CASSLGHLGEKLFF | TGTGCCAGCAGTTTGGGGCACCTAGGCGAAAAACTGTTTTTT
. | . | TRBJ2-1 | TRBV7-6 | CASSPRGQNWGGEQFF | TGTGCCAGCAGCCCAAGAGGACAGAATTGGGGTGGTGAGCAGTTCTTC
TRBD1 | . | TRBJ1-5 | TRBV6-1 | CASSEQQGGNQPQHF | TGTGCCAGCAGTGAACAACAGGGGGGCAATCAGCCCCAGCATTTT
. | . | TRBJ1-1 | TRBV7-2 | CASSLLLEAFF | TGTGCCAGCAGCTTACTCCTTGAAGCTTTCTTT
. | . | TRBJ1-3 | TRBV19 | CASSSPDGGGNTIYF | TGTGCCAGTAGTTCTCCGGACGGGGGAGGAAACACCATATATTTT
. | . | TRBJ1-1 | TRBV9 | CASSVEEGDERRKTEAFF | TGTGCCAGCAGCGTAGAAGAAGGGGATGAGAGAAGGAAAACTGAAGCTTTCTTT
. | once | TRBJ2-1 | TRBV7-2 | CASSADWGDEQFF | TGTGCCAGCAGCGCGGACTGGGGGGATGAGCAGTTCTTC
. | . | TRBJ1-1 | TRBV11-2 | CASSSRGRHTEAFF | TGTGCCAGCAGCTCCAGGGGAAGGCACACTGAAGCTTTCTTT
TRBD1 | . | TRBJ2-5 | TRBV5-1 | CASSLTAGGIETQYF | TGCGCCAGCAGCTTGACGGCAGGGGGCATTGAGACCCAGTACTTC
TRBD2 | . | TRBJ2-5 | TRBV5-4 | CASSLRAGGPRETQYF | TGTGCCAGCAGCTTGCGAGCGGGGGGGCCTCGAGAGACCCAGTACTTC
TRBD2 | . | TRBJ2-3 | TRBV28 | CASSGGGDTQYF | TGTGCCAGCAGCGGGGGGGGAGATACGCAGTATTTT
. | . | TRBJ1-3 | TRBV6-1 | CASSKPSSGNTIYF | TGTGCCAGCAGTAAGCCGAGCTCTGGAAACACCATATATTTT
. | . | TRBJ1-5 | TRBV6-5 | CASSYGQNNQPQHF | TGTGCCAGCAGTTACGGACAGAACAATCAGCCCCAGCATTTT